This T cell receptor (beta chain) emerged from a study of blood T cell repertoires in COVID-19. Background on the study: Donors in the United States, Italy and Spain gave samples during acute or convalescent COVID-19. In each case, the material was cDNA or gDNA derived from T cells, B-cell-depleted T cells, or PBMCs.

CDR1 is SGHRS, CDR2 YFSETQ, per germline. This CDR3 is built from 14 residues. The ends lost 5 bases at V and 4 bases at J; junction bases unmatched: 5. How the authors handled the data: Counts of nucleated cells, estimated from reference gene primer amplification, were obtained. The assay was immunoSEQ multiplex PCR, and TCRdb's table has in-frame clones only and misses some. V and J calls and clone size follow that table, whereas D and trimming were derived from the DNA. The sample lists about 55,000 clones, around 90% seen once, with more than 15% in the top ten. The specimen was peripheral blood. The chain carries TRBV5-1 and TRBJ2-2, with 7 nucleotides matching TRBD1. This TCR came from a man older than 75 with acute or convalescent COVID-19. The DNA of the CDR3 is TGCGCCAGCAGTCTGACAGGGATCACCGGGGAGCTGTTTTTT. Translation gives CASSLTGITGELFF.